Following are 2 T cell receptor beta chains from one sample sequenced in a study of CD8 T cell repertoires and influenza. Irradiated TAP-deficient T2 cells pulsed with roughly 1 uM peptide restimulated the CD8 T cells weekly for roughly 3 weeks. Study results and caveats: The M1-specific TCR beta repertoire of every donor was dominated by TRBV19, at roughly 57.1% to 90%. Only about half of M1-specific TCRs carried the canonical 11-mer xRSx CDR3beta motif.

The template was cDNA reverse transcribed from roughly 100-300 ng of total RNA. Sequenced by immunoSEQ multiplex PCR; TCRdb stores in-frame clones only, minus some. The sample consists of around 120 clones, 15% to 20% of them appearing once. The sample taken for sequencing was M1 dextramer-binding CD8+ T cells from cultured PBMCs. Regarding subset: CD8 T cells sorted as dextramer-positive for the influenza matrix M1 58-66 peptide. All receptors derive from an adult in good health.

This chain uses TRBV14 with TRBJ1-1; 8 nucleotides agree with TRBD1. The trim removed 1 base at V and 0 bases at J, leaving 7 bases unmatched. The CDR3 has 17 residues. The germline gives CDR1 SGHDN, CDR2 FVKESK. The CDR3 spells CASSQGPRQGLNTEAFF. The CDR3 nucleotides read TGTGCCAGCAGCCAAGGCCCCCGACAGGGGTTGAACACTGAAGCTTTCTTT.

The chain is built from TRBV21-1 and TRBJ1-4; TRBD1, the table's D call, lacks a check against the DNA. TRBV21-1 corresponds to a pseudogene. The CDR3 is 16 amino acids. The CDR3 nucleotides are TGTGCCAGCAGCAAAGCCTCGGCACGACATAATGAAAAACTGTTTTTT. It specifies CASSKASARHNEKLFF.